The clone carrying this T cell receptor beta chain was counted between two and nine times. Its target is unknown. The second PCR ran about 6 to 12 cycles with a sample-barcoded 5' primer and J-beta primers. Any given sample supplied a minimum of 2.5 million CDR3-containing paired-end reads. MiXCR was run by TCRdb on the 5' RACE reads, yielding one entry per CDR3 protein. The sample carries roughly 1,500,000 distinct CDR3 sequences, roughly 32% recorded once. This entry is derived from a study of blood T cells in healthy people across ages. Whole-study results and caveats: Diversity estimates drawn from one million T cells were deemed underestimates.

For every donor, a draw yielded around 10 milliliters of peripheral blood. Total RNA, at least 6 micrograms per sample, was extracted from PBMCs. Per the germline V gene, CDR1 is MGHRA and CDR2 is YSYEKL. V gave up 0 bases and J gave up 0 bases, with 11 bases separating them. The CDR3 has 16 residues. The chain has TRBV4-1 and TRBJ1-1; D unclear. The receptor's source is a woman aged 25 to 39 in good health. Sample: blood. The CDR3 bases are TGCGCCAGCAGCCAAGATCGGGAGAGACTGAACACTGAAGCTTTCTTT. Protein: CASSQDRERLNTEAFF.